Here is one TCR beta chain with its context. Its antigen is still unknown. The data were obtained in a study of cytomegalovirus exposure and HLA in healthy donors. Study results and limitations: Being productive about 87% or about 30% of the time was typical of most TCR beta V segments in an earlier analysis.

PCR primers comprised 60 Vbeta and 13 Jbeta primers. Some clones are missing from TCRdb's copy, which holds only in-frame ones; the method was immunoSEQ multiplex PCR. The repertoire holds about 88,000 clones, roughly 71% seen once, with approximately 2.9% in the top ten. Losses at the gene ends were 1 base for V and 5 bases for J; bases not matched to a gene: 5. The germline V gene encodes CDR1 LGHNA and CDR2 YNFKEQ. This CDR3 has 15 residues. The sample taken for sequencing was PBMCs. The source is a man in his fifties or sixties in good health and CMV-seronegative. The rearrangement joins TRBV4-2 to TRBJ2-3; 8 positions match TRBD2. The CDR3 spells CASSQVRGGLDTQYF. CDR3 nucleotides: TGTGCCAGCAGCCAAGTTCGGGGGGGCCTAGATACGCAGTATTTT.